This T cell receptor beta chain was retrieved from a study of blood T cells in healthy people across ages. Alongside a J-beta primer mix, a sample-barcoded 5' primer served in a second PCR lasting about 7 to 11 cycles. TCRdb itself ran the 5' RACE reads through MiXCR, one entry per CDR3 protein. The data show some 1.4 million distinct CDR3 sequences, approximately 42% seen once. All donors came from Russia, were Caucasian and healthy, and spanned ages roughly 6 to 100. The CDR3 consists of 15 residues. Trimming left V 6 bases short and J 4 bases short, with 16 bases between. The TCR comes from a woman aged 18-29 years in good health. Sequenced sample: blood. The V call is TRBV12-3 or TRBV12-4, the J call TRBJ1-5; perhaps TRBD1 as D (6 bases). CDR3 coding DNA: TGTGCCAGCAGCCCGATGGGGGGGGCTAATCAGCCCCAGCATTTT. Protein product: CASSPMGGANQPQHF.